Here is one T cell receptor (beta chain) with its context. Its antigen is still unknown. Ophthalmopathy cases scored 3 or more on the Clinical Activity Score and 4 or more on NOSPECS grade, with duration below 3 months. A patient was excluded if there was uncontrolled infection, other autoimmune disease, pregnancy or lactation. The sample comes from a study of T cells in Graves' hyperthyroidism and ophthalmopathy. Study as a whole: The blood sample was taken at first diagnosis, before treatment began. General study points: Blood also held most thyroid clonotypes expanded beyond 0.001.

Using RNA transcripts as the source, TCR beta CDR3 regions were amplified. The HTBI primer set drove a first-round RT-PCR of the TCR CDR3. One entry per CDR3 protein results from TCRdb running MiXCR on the multiplex PCR reads. The sample has hundreds of thousands of distinct CDR3 sequences, approximately 23% seen once. The V segment lost 5 bases and the J segment 1 base; nucleotides outside the gene matches: 9. Germline CDR1 is DFQATT and CDR2 is SNEGSKA (reference sequence). There are 15 residues in the CDR3. The receptor was derived from a woman aged 35 to 49 with Graves' ophthalmopathy. Source material: blood. This rearrangement joins TRBV20-1 to TRBJ2-5, with 8 bases identical to TRBD1. CDR3 in amino acids: CSALRTGLIQETQYF. CDR3 in DNA: TGCAGTGCTCTCCGGACAGGGCTTATCCAAGAGACCCAGTACTTC.